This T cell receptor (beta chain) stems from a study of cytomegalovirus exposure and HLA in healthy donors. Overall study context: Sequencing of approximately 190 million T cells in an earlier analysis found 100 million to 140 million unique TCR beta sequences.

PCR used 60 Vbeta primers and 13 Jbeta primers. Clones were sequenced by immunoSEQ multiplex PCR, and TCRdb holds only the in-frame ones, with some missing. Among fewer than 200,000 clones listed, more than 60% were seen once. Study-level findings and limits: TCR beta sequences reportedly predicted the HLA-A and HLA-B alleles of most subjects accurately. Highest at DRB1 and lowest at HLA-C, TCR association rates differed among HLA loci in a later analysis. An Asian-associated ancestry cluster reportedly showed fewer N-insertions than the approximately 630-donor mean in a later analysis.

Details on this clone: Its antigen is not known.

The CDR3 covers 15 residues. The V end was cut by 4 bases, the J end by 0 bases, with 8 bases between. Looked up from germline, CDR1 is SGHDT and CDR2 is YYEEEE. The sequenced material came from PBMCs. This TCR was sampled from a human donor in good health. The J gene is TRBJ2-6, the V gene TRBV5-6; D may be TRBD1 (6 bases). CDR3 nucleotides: TGTGCCAGCAGCGGGGGCCACTCTGGGGCCAACGTCCTGACTTTC. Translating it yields CASSGGHSGANVLTF. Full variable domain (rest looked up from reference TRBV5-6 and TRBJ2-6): DAGVTQSPTHLIKTRGQQVTLRCSPKSGHDTVSWYQQALGQGPQFIFQYYEEEERQRGNFPDRFSGHQFPNYSSELNVNALLLGDSALYLCASSGGHSGANVLTFGAGSRLTVL.